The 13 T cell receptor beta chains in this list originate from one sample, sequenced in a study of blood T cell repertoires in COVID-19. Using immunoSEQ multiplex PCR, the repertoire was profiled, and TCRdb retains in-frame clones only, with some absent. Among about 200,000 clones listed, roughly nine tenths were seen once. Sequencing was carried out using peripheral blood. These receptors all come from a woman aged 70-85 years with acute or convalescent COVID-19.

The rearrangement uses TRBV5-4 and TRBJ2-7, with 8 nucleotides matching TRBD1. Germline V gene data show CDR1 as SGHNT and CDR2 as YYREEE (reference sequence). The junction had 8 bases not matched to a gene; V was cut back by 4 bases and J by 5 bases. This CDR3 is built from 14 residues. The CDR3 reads CASSDGQGRHEQYF. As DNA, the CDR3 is TGTGCCAGCAGCGACGGACAGGGTCGGCACGAGCAGTACTTC. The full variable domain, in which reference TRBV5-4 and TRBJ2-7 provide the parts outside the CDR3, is ETGVTQSPTHLIKTRGQQVTLRCSSQSGHNTVSWYQQALGQGPQFIFQYYREEENGRGNFPPRFSGLQFPNYSSELNVNALELDDSALYLCASSDGQGRHEQYFGPGTRLTVT.

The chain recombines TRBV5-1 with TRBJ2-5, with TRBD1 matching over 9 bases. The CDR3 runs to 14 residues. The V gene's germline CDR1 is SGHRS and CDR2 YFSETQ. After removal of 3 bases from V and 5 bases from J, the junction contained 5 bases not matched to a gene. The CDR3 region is CASSSGQGLETQYF. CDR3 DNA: TGCGCCAGCAGCTCCGGACAGGGGTTGGAGACCCAGTACTTC.

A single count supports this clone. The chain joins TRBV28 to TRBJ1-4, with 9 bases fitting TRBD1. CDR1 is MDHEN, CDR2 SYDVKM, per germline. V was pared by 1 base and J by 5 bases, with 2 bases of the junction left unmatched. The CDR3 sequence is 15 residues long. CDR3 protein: CASSLSGTGNEKLFF. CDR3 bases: TGTGCCAGCAGTTTATCTGGGACAGGGAATGAAAAACTGTTTTTT.

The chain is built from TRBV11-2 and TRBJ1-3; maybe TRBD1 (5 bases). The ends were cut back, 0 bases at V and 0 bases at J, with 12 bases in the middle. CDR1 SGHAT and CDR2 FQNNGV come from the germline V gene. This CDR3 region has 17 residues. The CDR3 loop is CASSLDRMTASGNTIYF. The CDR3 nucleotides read TGTGCCAGCAGCTTAGATAGGATGACAGCCTCTGGAAACACCATATATTTT.

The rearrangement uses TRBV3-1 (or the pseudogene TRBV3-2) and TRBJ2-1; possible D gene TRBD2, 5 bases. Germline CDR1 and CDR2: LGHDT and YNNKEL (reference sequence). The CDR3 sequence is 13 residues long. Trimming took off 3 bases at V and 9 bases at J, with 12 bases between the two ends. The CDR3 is CASSHGLPGEQFF. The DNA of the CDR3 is TGTGCCAGCAGCCACGGACTCCCCGGTGAGCAGTTCTTC.

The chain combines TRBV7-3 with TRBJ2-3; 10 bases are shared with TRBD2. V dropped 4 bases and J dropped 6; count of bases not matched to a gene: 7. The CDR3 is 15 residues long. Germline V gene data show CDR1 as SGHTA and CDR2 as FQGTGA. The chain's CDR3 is CASSWTSGRQDTQYF. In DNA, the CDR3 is TGTGCCAGCAGCTGGACTAGCGGTAGGCAGGATACGCAGTATTTT.

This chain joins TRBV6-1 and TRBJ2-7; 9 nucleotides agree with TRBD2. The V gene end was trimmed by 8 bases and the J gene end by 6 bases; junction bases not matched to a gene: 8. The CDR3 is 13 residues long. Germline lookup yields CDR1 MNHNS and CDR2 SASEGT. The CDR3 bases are TGTGCCAGCGGCGGCGGGGGGGTATTCGAGCAGTACTTC. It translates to CASGGGGVFEQYF.

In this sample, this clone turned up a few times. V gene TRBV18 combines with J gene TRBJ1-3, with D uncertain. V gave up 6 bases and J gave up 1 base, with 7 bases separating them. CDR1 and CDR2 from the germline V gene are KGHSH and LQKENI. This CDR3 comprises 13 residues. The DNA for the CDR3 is TGTGCCAGCTCTCCGGGGTCTGGAAACACCATATATTTT. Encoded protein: CASSPGSGNTIYF.

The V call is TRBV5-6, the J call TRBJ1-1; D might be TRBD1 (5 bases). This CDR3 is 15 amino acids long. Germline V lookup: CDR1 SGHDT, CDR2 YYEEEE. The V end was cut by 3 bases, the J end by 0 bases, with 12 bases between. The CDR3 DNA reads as TGTGCCAGCAGCTCGGGACTGATAATGAACACTGAAGCTTTCTTT. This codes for CASSSGLIMNTEAFF.

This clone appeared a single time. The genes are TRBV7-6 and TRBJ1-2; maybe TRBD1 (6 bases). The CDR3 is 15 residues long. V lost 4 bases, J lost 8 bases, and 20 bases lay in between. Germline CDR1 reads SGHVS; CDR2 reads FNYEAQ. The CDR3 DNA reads TGTGCCAGCAGCTCCGGTGCGGGCAGGGGAGAGGGCTACACCTTC. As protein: CASSSGAGRGEGYTF.

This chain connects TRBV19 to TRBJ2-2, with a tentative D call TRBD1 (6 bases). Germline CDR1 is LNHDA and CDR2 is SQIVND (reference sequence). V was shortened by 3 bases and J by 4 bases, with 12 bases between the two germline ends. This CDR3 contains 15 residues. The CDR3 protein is CASSIVRGSTGELFF. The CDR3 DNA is TGTGCCAGTAGTATTGTGAGGGGGAGCACCGGGGAGCTGTTTTTT.

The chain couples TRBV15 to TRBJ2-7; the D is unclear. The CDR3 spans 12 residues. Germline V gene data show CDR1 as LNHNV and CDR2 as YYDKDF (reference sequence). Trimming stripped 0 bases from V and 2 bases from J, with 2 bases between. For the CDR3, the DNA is TGTGCCACCAGCAGAGACACCTACGAGCAGTACTTC. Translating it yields CATSRDTYEQYF.

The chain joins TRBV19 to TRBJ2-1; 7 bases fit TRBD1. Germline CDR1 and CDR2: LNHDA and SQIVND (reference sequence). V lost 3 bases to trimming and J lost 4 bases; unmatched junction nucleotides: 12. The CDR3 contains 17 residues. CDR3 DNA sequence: TGTGCCAGTAGTATGTTTAAGGGACAGTTCATTTACAATGAGCAGTTCTTC. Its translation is CASSMFKGQFIYNEQFF.